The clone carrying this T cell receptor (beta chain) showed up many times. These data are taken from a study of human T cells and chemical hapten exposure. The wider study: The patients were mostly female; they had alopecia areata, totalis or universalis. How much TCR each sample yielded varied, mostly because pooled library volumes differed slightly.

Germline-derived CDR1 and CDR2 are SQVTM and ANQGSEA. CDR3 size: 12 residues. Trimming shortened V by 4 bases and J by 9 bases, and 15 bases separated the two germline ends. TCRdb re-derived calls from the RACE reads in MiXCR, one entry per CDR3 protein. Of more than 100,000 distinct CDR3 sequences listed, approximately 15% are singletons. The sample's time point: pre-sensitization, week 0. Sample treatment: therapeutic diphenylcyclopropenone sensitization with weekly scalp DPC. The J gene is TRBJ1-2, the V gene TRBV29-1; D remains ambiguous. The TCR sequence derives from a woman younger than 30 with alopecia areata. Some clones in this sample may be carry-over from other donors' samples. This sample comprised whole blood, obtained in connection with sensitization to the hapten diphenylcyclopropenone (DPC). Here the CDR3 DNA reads TGCAGCGTTGGGACGGACGGAGGTAGCTACACCTTC. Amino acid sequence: CSVGTDGGSYTF.